This entry lists 26 T cell receptor beta chains sequenced from one sample in a study of PD-1 blockade in classical Hodgkin lymphoma. Exposure to brentuximab vedotin varied, and each patient had relapsed following autologous stem cell transplantation. TCRdb's copy holds only in-frame clones and misses some; the assay was immunoSEQ multiplex PCR. The data hold 100,000 to 130,000 clones, with around 89% observed a single time. Material: peripheral blood mononuclear cells (PBMCs), obtained before the second cycle of nivolumab. These receptors all stem from a human donor with classical Hodgkin lymphoma.

The chain joins TRBV6-6 to TRBJ1-2, with a tentative D call TRBD1 (5 bases). Trimming removed 2 bases from V and 5 bases from J, with 15 bases in between. The length of the CDR3 is 15 residues. CDR1 and CDR2 (germline): MNHNY, SVGAGI (reference sequence). The chain's CDR3 is CASSYPSGGAYGYTF. DNA of the CDR3: TGTGCCAGCAGTTACCCGAGCGGAGGGGCTTATGGCTACACCTTC.

This clone was detected a few times. V gene TRBV6-1 combines with J gene TRBJ1-5; no clear D gene. Per the germline V gene, CDR1 is MNHNS and CDR2 is SASEGT. This CDR3 is 13 amino acids long. V was cut by 2 bases and J by 2 bases, with 4 bases left in between. CDR3 DNA sequence: TGTGCCAGCAGTGAACAGGGCAATCAGCCCCAGCATTTT. Amino acid sequence: CASSEQGNQPQHF.

The sample holds a few counts of this clone. The CDR3 DNA is TGTGCCAGCAGTTTAAATCCGGTCTCCTACGAGCAGTACTTC. Residues: CASSLNPVSYEQYF. The V call is TRBV27, the J call TRBJ2-7; no clear D gene. The CDR3 covers 14 residues. The V end was cut by 2 bases, the J end by 0 bases, with 8 bases between. CDR1 is MNHEY, CDR2 SMNVEV, per germline (reference sequence).

The genes are TRBV14 and TRBJ1-4; D remains unclear. Trimming removed 11 bases at V and 4 bases at J, with 14 bases between. Per the germline V gene, CDR1 is SGHDN and CDR2 is FVKESK. The CDR3 extends over 13 amino acids. The CDR3 region is CAYTMKHNEKLFF. DNA of the CDR3: TGTGCCTACACCATGAAGCATAATGAAAAACTGTTTTTT.

This clone was seen just once. This chain links TRBV5-4 with TRBJ1-1; no clear D. The V gene lost 2 bases and the J gene lost 1 base, with 12 bases spanning the gap. This CDR3 is 15 amino acids long. The germline V gene has CDR1 SGHNT and CDR2 YYREEE (reference sequence). CDR3 bases: TGTGCCAGCAGCTTCAATGGCGGTCCGAACACTGAAGCTTTCTTT. Amino acids: CASSFNGGPNTEAFF.

The V call is TRBV4-3, the J call TRBJ2-1, with a weak D call TRBD2 (5 bases). Trimming left V 8 bases short and J 0 bases short, with 8 bases between. The CDR3 sequence is 13 residues long. Germline V gene sequence: CDR1 LGHNA, CDR2 YSLEER. CDR3 sequence: CASATTSYNEQFF. CDR3 DNA sequence: TGCGCCAGCGCGACTACCTCCTACAATGAGCAGTTCTTC.

The chain recombines TRBV13 with TRBJ1-1, with D uncertain. V gave up 0 bases and J gave up 8 bases, with 19 bases separating them. The CDR3 is 16 amino acids. Germline CDR1 and CDR2: PRHDT and FYEKMQ (reference sequence). CDR3 in amino acids: CASSLGRFRLTHEAFF. The CDR3 nucleotides are TGTGCCAGCAGCTTAGGCCGATTTCGATTGACGCACGAAGCTTTCTTT. Using reference TRBV13 and TRBJ1-1 for the parts outside the CDR3, the full variable domain is AAGVIQSPRHLIKEKRETATLKCYPIPRHDTVYWYQQGPGQDPQFLISFYEKMQSDKGSIPDRFSAQQFSDYHSELNMSSLELGDSALYFCASSLGRFRLTHEAFFGQGTRLTVV.

The rearrangement uses TRBV30 and TRBJ2-5; D may match TRBD1 or TRBD2 (5 bases each). The V gene lost 3 bases and the J gene lost 5 bases, with 13 bases spanning the gap. The germline V gene encodes CDR1 GTSNPN and CDR2 SVGIG (reference sequence). The CDR3 runs 13 residues. Here the CDR3 reads CAWSRRGSETQYF. The CDR3 nucleotides read TGTGCCTGGAGCCGCCGGGGCTCCGAGACCCAGTACTTC.

This chain uses TRBV2 with TRBJ2-2; 7 bases line up with TRBD2. V gave up 10 bases and J gave up 4 bases; unmatched junction bases: 12. CDR1 is SNHLY, CDR2 FYNNEI, per germline. The CDR3 length is 15 residues. CDR3 sequence reads: CATPRGEWGTGELFF. In DNA, the CDR3 is TGTGCCACCCCACGGGGGGAATGGGGCACCGGGGAGCTGTTTTTT.

The chain links TRBV30 to TRBJ2-3; the match to TRBD1 covers 10 bases. V gave up 5 bases and J gave up 2 bases; unmatched junction bases: 7. CDR1 is GTSNPN and CDR2 is SVGIG in the germline V gene (reference sequence). The CDR3 extends over 15 amino acids. CDR3 in amino acids: CAWGRGQGTTDTQYF. The CDR3 nucleotides read TGTGCCTGGGGTCGGGGACAGGGGACCACAGATACGCAGTATTTT.

This clone was seen just once. V and J are TRBV5-1 and TRBJ1-3; D might be TRBD1 (6 bases). CDR3 length: 16 amino acids. CDR1 is SGHRS and CDR2 is YFSETQ in the germline V gene. V shed 3 bases and J shed 2 bases, with 15 bases lying between them. As DNA, the CDR3 is TGCGCCAGCAGCTGGGACAACCTCGGCGCTGGAAACACCATATATTTT. It yields the protein CASSWDNLGAGNTIYF.

The sample holds a few counts of this clone. The rearrangement uses TRBV10-2 and TRBJ1-4; no reliable D call. CDR1 and CDR2 from the germline V gene are WSHSY and SAAADI. This CDR3 has 16 residues. V was clipped by 0 bases and J by 0 bases, with 8 bases between them. In DNA, the CDR3 is TGCGCCAGCAGTGAGTCACAGTCTGCAACTAATGAAAAACTGTTTTTT. Residues: CASSESQSATNEKLFF.

The genes are TRBV5-4 and TRBJ2-3; D is possibly TRBD1 (6 bases). Germline CDR1 reads SGHNT; CDR2 reads YYREEE (reference sequence). V was pared by 0 bases and J by 0 bases, with 8 bases between. The CDR3 contains 15 residues. The CDR3 region has the DNA TGTGCCAGCAGCTTGGCAAGGGGGAGCACAGATACGCAGTATTTT. Amino acids: CASSLARGSTDTQYF. The whole variable domain, remainder taken from reference TRBV5-4 and TRBJ2-3, is ETGVTQSPTHLIKTRGQQVTLRCSSQSGHNTVSWYQQALGQGPQFIFQYYREEENGRGNFPPRFSGLQFPNYSSELNVNALELDDSALYLCASSLARGSTDTQYFGPGTRLTVL.

The genes are TRBV5-4 and TRBJ2-5, with TRBD2 matching over 10 bases. In germline, CDR1 is SGHNT, CDR2 YYREEE (reference sequence). V shed 4 bases and J 5 bases; nucleotides not matched to a gene: 11. The CDR3 is 16 amino acids. CDR3 protein: CASSLPLAGGMETQYF. CDR3 DNA: TGTGCCAGCAGCCTCCCCTTAGCGGGAGGCATGGAGACCCAGTACTTC.

The chain joins TRBV30 to TRBJ2-7, with D perhaps being TRBD1 or TRBD2 (6 bases each). V was cut by 4 bases and J by 4 bases, with 20 bases left in between. The CDR3 spans 15 residues. Germline V CDR1 and CDR2: GTSNPN, SVGIG (reference sequence). The CDR3 protein is CAWTRRGHPGYEQYF. CDR3 nucleotides: TGTGCCTGGACCAGGAGGGGACACCCGGGGTACGAGCAGTACTTC.

This chain connects TRBV18 to TRBJ2-3; D unresolved. The CDR3 extends over 12 amino acids. The germline gives CDR1 KGHSH, CDR2 LQKENI. V gave up 2 bases and J gave up 6 bases, with 6 bases separating them. CDR3 sequence: CASSPDIDTQYF. CDR3 bases: TGTGCCAGCTCACCAGACATCGATACGCAGTATTTT.

The V call is TRBV29-1, the J call TRBJ2-1; no firm D call. The V end lost 6 bases, the J end lost 1 base, and 13 bases lay between the germline ends. The CDR3 is made up of 14 amino acids. Germline V gene sequence: CDR1 SQVTM, CDR2 ANQGSEA. The CDR3 sequence is CSVRPYGSYNEQFF. The CDR3 region has the DNA TGCAGCGTGCGACCATATGGATCCTACAATGAGCAGTTCTTC.

This clone was detected only a few times. The chain employs TRBV5-8 and TRBJ2-7; D is perhaps TRBD1 or TRBD2 (5 bases each). Germline V gene lookup returns CDR1 SGHTS and CDR2 YDEGEE. The CDR3 spans 13 residues. V was shortened by 3 bases and J by 6 bases, with 13 bases between the two germline ends. CDR3 region: CASSWSRGREQYF. In nucleotides, the CDR3 is TGTGCCAGCAGCTGGAGTCGGGGACGCGAGCAGTACTTC.

V gene TRBV6-6 combines with J gene TRBJ1-1; TRBD1 matches 7 bases. Trimming at V came to 2 bases and at J to 14 bases, leaving 11 bases not matched to a gene. CDR3 size: 13 residues. In germline, CDR1 is MNHNY, CDR2 SVGAGI (reference sequence). The CDR3, as DNA: TGTGCCAGCAGTTACGCCGACAGGGTCGAAGACTTCTTT. Translation gives CASSYADRVEDFF.

The chain has TRBV6-1 and TRBJ1-4, with D possibly being TRBD1 (5 bases). Looked up from germline, CDR1 is MNHNS and CDR2 is SASEGT. This CDR3 has 14 residues. The V and J ends lost 5 bases and 5 bases respectively, with 12 bases between them. The CDR3 spells CASSYRQPNEKLFF. CDR3 bases: TGTGCCAGCAGTTATAGACAGCCGAATGAAAAACTGTTTTTT.

The chain couples TRBV10-3 to TRBJ2-3, with 8 bases identical to TRBD2. The length of the CDR3 is 16 residues. Trimming removed 2 bases from V and 4 bases from J; junction bases left unmatched: 8. Germline values: CDR1 ENHRY, CDR2 SYGVKD. CDR3 loop: CAISETFSGSADTQYF. CDR3 bases: TGTGCCATCAGTGAGACCTTCAGCGGGAGTGCAGATACGCAGTATTTT.

The V call is TRBV4-1, the J call TRBJ2-1; 7 nucleotides match TRBD1. Germline V gene data show CDR1 as MGHRA and CDR2 as YSYEKL. CDR3 length: 14 amino acids. J gave up 8 bases and V 4 bases, and 8 bases lay outside the gene matches. The CDR3 nucleotides read TGCGCCAGCAGCCGAGTAACAGGGGACCATGAGCAGTTCTTC. This codes for CASSRVTGDHEQFF.

This clone was seen only a few times. The rearrangement links TRBV2 to TRBJ2-2; 9 nucleotides match TRBD1. The germline gives CDR1 SNHLY, CDR2 FYNNEI. V gave up 7 bases and J gave up 4 bases; unmatched junction bases: 7. The CDR3 has 15 residues. Written as DNA, the CDR3 is TGTGCCAGCAAGATACAGGGGGCGCGCACCGGGGAGCTGTTTTTT. Residues: CASKIQGARTGELFF.

The V gene is TRBV5-1, the J gene TRBJ2-7; 12 bases are shared with TRBD2. The CDR3 is 17 residues long. Germline loops: CDR1 SGHRS, CDR2 YFSETQ. V shed 0 bases, J shed 2 bases, and the junction held 6 bases outside the gene matches. CDR3 DNA sequence: TGCGCCAGCAGCTTGGTTGGGACTAGCGGGTACGCCTACGAGCAGTACTTC. Protein sequence: CASSLVGTSGYAYEQYF.

V is TRBV10-3 and J is TRBJ2-7; 9 nucleotides align to TRBD1. In germline, CDR1 is ENHRY, CDR2 SYGVKD. Losses at the gene ends were 8 bases for V and 1 base for J; bases not matched to a gene: 6. The CDR3 runs 14 residues. The CDR3 spells CAIGWDRDSYEQYF. Written as DNA, the CDR3 is TGTGCCATCGGTTGGGACAGGGATTCCTACGAGCAGTACTTC.

This sequence joins TRBV19 and TRBJ2-1, with no clear D. The V end lost 4 bases, the J end lost 6 bases, and 7 bases lay between the germline ends. The V gene's germline CDR1 is LNHDA and CDR2 SQIVND (reference sequence). This CDR3 is 12 amino acids long. CDR3 protein: CASSTLGNEQFF. In nucleotides, the CDR3 is TGTGCCAGTAGTACATTAGGCAATGAGCAGTTCTTC.